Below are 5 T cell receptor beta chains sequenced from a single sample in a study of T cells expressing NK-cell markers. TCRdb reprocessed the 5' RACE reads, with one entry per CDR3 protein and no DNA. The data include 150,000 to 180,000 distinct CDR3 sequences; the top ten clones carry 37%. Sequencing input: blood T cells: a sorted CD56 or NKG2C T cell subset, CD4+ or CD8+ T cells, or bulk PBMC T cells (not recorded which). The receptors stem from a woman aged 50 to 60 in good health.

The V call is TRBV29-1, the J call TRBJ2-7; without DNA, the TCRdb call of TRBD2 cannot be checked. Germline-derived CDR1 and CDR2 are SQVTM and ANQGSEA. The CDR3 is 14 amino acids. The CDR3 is CSVLGGTSGYEQYF.

This CDR3 is CASSQRGASTDTQYF. The chain couples TRBV4-2 to TRBJ2-3. Germline values: CDR1 LGHNA, CDR2 YNFKEQ. The CDR3 totals 15 residues.

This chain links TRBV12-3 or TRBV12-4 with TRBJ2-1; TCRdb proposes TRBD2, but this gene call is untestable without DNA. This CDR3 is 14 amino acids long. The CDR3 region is CASTSSGPSDEQFF.

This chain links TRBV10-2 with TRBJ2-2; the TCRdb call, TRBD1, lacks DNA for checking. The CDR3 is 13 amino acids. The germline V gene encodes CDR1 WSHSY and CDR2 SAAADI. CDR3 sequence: CASIGSARGELFF.

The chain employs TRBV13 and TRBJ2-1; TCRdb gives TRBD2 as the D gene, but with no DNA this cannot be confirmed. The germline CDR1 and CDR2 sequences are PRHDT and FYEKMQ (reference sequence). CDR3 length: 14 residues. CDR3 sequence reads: CASSLRDEYNEQFF.